These 2 T cell receptor beta chains came from one sample sequenced in a study of blood T cell repertoires in COVID-19. Produced via immunoSEQ multiplex PCR; TCRdb's table is partial and in-frame only. The sample records some 140,000 clones, about 83% being singletons. The material sequenced was peripheral blood. All receptors come from a woman aged 55-69 years with COVID-19, enrolled during active disease.

This CDR3 is CASRDRANTGELFF. The CDR3, as DNA: TGTGCCAGCAGGGACAGAGCGAACACCGGGGAGCTGTTTTTT. The chain has TRBV27 and TRBJ2-2, with a weak D call TRBD1 (6 bases). The CDR3 loop spans 14 amino acids. Trimming removed 6 bases at V and 0 bases at J, with 8 bases between. Per germline, CDR1 MNHEY and CDR2 SMNVEV (reference sequence).

This clone was recorded once. The J gene is TRBJ1-1, the V gene TRBV6-2 or TRBV6-3; D perhaps matches TRBD1 (6 bases). In germline, CDR1 is MNHEY, CDR2 SVGEGT. The CDR3 consists of 13 residues. V lost 2 bases and J lost 7, with 11 bases in between. Written as DNA, the CDR3 is TGTGCCAGCAGTTACGTCGGACAGAGTGAAGCTTTCTTT. As protein: CASSYVGQSEAFF.